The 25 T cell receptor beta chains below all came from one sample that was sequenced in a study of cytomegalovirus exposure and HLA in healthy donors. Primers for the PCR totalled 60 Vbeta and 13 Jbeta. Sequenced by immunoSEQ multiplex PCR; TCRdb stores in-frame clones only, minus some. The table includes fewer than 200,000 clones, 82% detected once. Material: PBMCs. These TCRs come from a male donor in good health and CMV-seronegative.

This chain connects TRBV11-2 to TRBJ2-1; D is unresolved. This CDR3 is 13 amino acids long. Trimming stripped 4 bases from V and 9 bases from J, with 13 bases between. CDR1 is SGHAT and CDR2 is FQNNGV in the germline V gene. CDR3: CASSSLILSEQFF. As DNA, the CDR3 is TGTGCCAGCAGCTCGCTGATCCTCAGTGAGCAGTTCTTC.

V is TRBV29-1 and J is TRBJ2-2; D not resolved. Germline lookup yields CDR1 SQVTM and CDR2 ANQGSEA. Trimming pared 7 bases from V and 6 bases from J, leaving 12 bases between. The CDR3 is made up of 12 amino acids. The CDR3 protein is CSALHTAGELFF. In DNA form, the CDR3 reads TGCAGCGCTCTTCATACTGCCGGGGAGCTGTTTTTT.

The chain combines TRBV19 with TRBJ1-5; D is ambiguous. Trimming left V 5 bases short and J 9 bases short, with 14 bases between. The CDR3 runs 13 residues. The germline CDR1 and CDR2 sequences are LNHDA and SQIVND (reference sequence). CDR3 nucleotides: TGTGCCAGTAGTTTGGGCATCAGCGGGCCCCAGCATTTT. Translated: CASSLGISGPQHF.

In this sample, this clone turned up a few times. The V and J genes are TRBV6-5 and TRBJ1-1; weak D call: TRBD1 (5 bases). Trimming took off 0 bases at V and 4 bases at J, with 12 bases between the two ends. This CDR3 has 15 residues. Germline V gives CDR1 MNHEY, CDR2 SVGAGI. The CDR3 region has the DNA TGTGCCAGCAGTTACTCGGGCAGGGTGGCCACTGAAGCTTTCTTT. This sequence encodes CASSYSGRVATEAFF.

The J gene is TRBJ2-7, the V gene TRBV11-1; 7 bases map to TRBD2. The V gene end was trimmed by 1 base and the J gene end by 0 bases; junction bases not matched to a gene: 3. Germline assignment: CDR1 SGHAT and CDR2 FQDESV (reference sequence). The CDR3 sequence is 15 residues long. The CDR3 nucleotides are TGTGCCAGCAGCTTAGTGGGGGGGTCCTCCTACGAGCAGTACTTC. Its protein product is CASSLVGGSSYEQYF.

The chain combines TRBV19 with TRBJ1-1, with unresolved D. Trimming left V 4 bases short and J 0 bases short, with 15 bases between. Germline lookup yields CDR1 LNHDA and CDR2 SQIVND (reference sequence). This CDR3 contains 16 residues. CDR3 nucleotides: TGTGCCAGTAGTACCCGGGGTAGGGAAATGAACACTGAAGCTTTCTTT. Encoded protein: CASSTRGREMNTEAFF.

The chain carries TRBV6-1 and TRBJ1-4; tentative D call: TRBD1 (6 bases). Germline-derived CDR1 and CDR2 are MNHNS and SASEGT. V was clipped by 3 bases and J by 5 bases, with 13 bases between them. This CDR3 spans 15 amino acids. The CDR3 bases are TGTGCCAGCAGTGAGTCCGGGACAAGGAATGAAAAACTGTTTTTT. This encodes CASSESGTRNEKLFF.

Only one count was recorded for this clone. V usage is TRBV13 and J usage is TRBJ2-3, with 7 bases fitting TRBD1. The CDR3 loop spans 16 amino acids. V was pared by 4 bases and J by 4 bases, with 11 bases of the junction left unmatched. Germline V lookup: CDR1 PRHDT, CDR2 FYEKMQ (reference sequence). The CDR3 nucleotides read TGTGCCAGCAGCTCAAATCCCCCAGGGGGAGCAGATACGCAGTATTTT. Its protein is CASSSNPPGGADTQYF.

The CDR3 is CASRSVGGGYTF. CDR3 sequence (DNA): TGTGCCAGCAGATCCGTAGGGGGTGGCTACACCTTC. The rearrangement uses TRBV9 and TRBJ1-2, with TRBD1 as a possible D gene (6 bases). Germline V gives CDR1 SGDLS, CDR2 YYNGEE. V lost 5 bases and J lost 7, with 12 bases in between. The CDR3 loop spans 12 amino acids.

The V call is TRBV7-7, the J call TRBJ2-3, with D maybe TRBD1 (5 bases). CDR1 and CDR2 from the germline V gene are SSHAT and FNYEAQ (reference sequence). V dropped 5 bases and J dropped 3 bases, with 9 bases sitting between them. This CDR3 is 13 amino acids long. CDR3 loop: CASSPRDTDTQYF. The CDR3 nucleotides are TGTGCCAGCAGCCCCAGGGATACAGATACGCAGTATTTT.

The CDR3 is CASSIWDRGSQPQHF. In DNA form, the CDR3 reads TGTGCCAGTAGTATTTGGGACAGGGGGTCTCAGCCCCAGCATTTT. This chain uses TRBV19 with TRBJ1-5, with 11 bases that match TRBD1. Trimming at V came to 3 bases and at J to 6 bases, leaving 4 bases not matched to a gene. Germline assignment: CDR1 LNHDA and CDR2 SQIVND (reference sequence). CDR3 length equals 15 residues.

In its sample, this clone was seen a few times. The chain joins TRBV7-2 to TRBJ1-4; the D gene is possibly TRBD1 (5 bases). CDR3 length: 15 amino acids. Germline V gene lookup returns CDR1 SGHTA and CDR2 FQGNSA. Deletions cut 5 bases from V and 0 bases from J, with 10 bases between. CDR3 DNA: TGTGCCAGCAGCCGAAGGGGTGCAACTAATGAAAAACTGTTTTTT. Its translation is CASSRRGATNEKLFF.

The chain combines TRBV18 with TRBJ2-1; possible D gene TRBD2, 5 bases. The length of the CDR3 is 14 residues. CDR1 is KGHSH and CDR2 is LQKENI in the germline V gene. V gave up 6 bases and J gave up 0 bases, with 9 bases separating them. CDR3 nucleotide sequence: TGTGCCAGCTCGGGTCGGGGCTCCTACAATGAGCAGTTCTTC. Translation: CASSGRGSYNEQFF.

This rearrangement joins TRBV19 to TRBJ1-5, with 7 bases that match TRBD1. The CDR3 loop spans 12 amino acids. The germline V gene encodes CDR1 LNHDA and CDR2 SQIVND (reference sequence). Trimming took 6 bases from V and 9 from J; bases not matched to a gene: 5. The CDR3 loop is CASSDRAGPQHF. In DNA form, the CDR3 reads TGTGCCAGTAGCGACAGGGCCGGGCCCCAGCATTTT.

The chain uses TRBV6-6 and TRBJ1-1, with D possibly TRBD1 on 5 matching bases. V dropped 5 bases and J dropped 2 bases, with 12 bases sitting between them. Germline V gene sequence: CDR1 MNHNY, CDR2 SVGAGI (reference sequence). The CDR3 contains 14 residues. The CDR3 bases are TGTGCCAGCAGTGGGGGGATCGGTAACACTGAAGCTTTCTTT. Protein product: CASSGGIGNTEAFF.

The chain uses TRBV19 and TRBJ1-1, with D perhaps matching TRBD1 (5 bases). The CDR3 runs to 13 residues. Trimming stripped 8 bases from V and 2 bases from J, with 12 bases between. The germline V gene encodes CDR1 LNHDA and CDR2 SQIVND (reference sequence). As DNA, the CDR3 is TGTGCCAGTGGGGCAGGGCGAAACACTGAAGCTTTCTTT. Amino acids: CASGAGRNTEAFF.

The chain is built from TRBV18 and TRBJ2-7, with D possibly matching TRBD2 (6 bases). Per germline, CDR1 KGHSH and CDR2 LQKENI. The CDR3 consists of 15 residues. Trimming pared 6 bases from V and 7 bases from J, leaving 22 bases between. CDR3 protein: CASSLRLARDTEQYF. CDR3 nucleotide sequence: TGTGCCAGCTCCCTGCGGCTAGCGAGAGATACAGAGCAGTACTTC.

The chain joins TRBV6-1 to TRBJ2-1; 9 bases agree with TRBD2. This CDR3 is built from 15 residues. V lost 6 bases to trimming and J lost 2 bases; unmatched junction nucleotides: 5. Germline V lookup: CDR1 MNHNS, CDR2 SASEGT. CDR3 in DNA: TGTGCCAGCAGGGGTGGCGGGGGGGCCTACAATGAGCAGTTCTTC. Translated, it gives CASRGGGGAYNEQFF.

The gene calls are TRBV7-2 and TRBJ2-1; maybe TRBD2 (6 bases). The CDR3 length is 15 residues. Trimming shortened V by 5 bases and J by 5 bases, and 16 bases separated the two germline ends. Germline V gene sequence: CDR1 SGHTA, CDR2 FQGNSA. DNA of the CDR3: TGTGCCAGCAGCCCCGACCGGGCGGGGAACAATGAGCAGTTCTTC. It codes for CASSPDRAGNNEQFF.

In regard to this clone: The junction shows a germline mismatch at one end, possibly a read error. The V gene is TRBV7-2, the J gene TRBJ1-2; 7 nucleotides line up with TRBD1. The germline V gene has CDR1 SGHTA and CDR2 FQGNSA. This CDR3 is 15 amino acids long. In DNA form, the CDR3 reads TGTGCCAGCAGCCGGCAGGTCCGGACAGGCCCGGGTGGGGTCTTC. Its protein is CASSRQVRTGPGGVF.

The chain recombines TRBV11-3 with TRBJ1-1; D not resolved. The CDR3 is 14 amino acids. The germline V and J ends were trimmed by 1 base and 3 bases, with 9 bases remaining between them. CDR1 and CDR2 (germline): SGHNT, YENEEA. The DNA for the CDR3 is TGTGCCAGCAGCTTAGGAGGCTCATACACTGAAGCTTTCTTT. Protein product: CASSLGGSYTEAFF.

The CDR3, as DNA: TGTGCCAGCAGTTTCCGCCGGAGGGTTGGGGCCAACGTCCTGACTTTC. Protein sequence: CASSFRRRVGANVLTF. The chain is built from TRBV27 and TRBJ2-6, with a weak D call TRBD2 (6 bases). Per germline, CDR1 MNHEY and CDR2 SMNVEV (reference sequence). Trimming pared 3 bases from V and 3 bases from J, leaving 12 bases between. The CDR3 consists of 16 residues.

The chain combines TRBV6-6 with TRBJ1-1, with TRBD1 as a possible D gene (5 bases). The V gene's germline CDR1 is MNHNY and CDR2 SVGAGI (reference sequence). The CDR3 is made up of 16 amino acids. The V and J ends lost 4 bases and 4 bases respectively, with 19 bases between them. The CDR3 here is CASSLRLKGNGTEAFF. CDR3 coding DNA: TGTGCCAGCAGTTTACGTTTGAAGGGGAACGGCACTGAAGCTTTCTTT.

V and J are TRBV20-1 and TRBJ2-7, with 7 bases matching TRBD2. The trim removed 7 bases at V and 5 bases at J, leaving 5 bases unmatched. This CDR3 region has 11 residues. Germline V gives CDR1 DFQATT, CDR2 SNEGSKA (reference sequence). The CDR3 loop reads CSVSRGDEQYF. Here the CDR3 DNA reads TGCAGTGTTTCCCGGGGGGACGAGCAGTACTTC.

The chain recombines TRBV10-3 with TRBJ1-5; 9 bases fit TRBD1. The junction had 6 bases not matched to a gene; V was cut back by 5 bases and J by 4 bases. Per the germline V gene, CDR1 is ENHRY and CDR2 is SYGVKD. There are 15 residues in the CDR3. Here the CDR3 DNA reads TGTGCCATCAGTAGATCCGGGACAGGGAATCAGCCCCAGCATTTT. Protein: CAISRSGTGNQPQHF.